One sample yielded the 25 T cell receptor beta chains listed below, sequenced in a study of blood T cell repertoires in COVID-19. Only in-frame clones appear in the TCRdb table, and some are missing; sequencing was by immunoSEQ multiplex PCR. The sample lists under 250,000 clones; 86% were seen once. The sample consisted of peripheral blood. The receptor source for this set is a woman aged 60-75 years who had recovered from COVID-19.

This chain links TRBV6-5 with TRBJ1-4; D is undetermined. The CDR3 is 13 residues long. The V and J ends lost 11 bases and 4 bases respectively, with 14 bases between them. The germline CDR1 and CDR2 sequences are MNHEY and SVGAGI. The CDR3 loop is CAGRGSINEKLFF. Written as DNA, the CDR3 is TGTGCCGGCCGGGGATCGATTAATGAAAAACTGTTTTTT.

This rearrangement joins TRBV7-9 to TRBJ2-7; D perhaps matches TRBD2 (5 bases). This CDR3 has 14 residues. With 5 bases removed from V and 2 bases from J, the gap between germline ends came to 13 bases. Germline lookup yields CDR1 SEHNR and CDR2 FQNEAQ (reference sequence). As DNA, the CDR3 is TGTGCCAGCAGCCGACCACTAGAGACCTACGAGCAGTACTTC. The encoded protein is CASSRPLETYEQYF.

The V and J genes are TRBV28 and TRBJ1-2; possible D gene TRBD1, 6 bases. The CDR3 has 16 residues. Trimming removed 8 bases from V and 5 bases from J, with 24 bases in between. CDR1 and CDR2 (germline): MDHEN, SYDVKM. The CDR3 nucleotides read TGTGCCAGCGGTACACTCTCTGGGGGCGCAGGGTATGGCTACACCTTC. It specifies CASGTLSGGAGYGYTF.

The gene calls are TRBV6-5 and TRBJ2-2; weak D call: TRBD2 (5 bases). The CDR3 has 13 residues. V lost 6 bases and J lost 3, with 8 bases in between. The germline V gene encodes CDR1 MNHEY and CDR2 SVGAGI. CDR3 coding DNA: TGTGCCAGCAGGGACTGGTACACCGGGGAGCTGTTTTTT. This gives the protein CASRDWYTGELFF.

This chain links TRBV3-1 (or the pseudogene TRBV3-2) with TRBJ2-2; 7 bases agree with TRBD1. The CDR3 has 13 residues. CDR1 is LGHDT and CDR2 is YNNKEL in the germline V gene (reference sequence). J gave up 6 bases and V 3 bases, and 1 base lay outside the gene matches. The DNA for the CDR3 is TGTGCCAGCAGCCAGCAGGGGGCCGGGGAGCTGTTTTTT. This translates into CASSQQGAGELFF.

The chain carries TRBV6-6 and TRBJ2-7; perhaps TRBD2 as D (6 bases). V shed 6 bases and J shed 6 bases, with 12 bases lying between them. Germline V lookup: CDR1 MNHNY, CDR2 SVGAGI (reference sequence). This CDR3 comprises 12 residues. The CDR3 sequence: CASRPGGGEQYF. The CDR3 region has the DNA TGTGCCAGCAGACCCGGGGGAGGCGAGCAGTACTTC.

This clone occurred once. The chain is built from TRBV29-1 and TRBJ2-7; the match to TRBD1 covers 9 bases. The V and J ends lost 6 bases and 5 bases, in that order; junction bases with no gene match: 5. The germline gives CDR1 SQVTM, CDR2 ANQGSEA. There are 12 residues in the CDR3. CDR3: CSVGGQGDEQYF. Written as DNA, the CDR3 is TGCAGCGTGGGGGGACAGGGTGACGAGCAGTACTTC.

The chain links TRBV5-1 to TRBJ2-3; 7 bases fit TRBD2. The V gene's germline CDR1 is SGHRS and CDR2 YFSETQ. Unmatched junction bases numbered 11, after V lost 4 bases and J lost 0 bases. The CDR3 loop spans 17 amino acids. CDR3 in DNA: TGCGCCAGCAGCGCAAGCAGGAGCGGGGCTAGCACAGATACGCAGTATTTT. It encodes CASSASRSGASTDTQYF.

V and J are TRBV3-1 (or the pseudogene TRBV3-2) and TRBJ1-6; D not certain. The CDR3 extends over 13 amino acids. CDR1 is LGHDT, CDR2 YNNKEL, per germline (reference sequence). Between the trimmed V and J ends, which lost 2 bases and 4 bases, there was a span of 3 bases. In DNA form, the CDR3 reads TGTGCCAGCAGCCAACAGTATAATTCACCCCTCCACTTT. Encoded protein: CASSQQYNSPLHF.

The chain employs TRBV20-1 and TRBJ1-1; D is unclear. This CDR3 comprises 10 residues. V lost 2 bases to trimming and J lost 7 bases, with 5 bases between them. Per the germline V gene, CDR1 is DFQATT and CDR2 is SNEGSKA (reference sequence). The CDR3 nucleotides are TGCAGTGCTAGAATTCTTGAAGCTTTCTTT. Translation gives CSARILEAFF.

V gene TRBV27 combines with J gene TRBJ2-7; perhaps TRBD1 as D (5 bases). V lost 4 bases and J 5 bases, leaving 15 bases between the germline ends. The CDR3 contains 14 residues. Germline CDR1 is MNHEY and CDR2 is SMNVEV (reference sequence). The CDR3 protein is CASSYLGQVDEQYF. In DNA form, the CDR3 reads TGTGCCAGCAGTTACCTTGGACAAGTCGACGAGCAGTACTTC.

Here the CDR3 DNA reads TGTGCCAGCAGCTTAGCGGCTCAGGCCTCGAGAAAGCAGTACTTC. It specifies CASSLAAQASRKQYF. This chain links TRBV7-2 with TRBJ2-7; D is unclear. Trimming took off 0 bases at V and 8 bases at J, with 17 bases between the two ends. The germline CDR1 and CDR2 sequences are SGHTA and FQGNSA. This CDR3 comprises 15 residues. The complete variable domain, with remaining parts taken from reference TRBV7-2 and TRBJ2-7, reads GAGVSQSPSNKVTEKGKDVELRCDPISGHTALYWYRQSLGQGLEFLIYFQGNSAPDKSGLPSDRFSAERTGGSVSTLTIQRTQQEDSAVYLCASSLAAQASRKQYFGPGTRLTVT.

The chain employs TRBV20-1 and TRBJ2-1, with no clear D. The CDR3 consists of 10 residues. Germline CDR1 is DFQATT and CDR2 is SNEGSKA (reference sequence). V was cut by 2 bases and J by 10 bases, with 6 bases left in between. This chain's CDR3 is CSARRREQFF. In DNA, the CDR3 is TGCAGTGCTAGAAGGCGGGAGCAGTTCTTC.

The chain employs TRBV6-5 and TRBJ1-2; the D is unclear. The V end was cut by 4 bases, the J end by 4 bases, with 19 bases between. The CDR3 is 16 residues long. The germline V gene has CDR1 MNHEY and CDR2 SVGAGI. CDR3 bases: TGTGCCAGCAGTTCCTACTCTTCTGGGCGAATCTATGGCTACACCTTC. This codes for CASSSYSSGRIYGYTF.

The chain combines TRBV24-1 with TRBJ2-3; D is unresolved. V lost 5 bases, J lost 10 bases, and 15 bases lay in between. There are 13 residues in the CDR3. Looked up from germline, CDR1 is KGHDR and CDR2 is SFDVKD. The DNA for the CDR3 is TGTGCCACCAGTGCCTCCAACCCTAACCCGCAGTATTTT. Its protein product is CATSASNPNPQYF.

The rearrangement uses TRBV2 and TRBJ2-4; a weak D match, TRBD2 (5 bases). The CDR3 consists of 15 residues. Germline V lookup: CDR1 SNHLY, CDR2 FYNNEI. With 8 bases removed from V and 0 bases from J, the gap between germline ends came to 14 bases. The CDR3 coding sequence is TGTGCCAGCCGGAAGGCGGGCCTAGCCAAAAACATTCAGTACTTC. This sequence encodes CASRKAGLAKNIQYF.

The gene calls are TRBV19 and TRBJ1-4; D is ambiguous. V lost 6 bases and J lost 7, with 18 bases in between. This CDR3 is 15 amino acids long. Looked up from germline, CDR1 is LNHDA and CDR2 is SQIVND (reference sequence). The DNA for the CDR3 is TGTGCCAGTAGGCACTGGGTGACTGGAGGTGAAAAACTGTTTTTT. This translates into CASRHWVTGGEKLFF.

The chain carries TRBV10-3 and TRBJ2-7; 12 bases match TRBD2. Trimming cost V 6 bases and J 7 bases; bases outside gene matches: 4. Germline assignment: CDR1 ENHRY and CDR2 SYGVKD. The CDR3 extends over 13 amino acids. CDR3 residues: CAIRTSGGWEQYF. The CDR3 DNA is TGTGCCATCAGGACTAGCGGGGGCTGGGAGCAGTACTTC.

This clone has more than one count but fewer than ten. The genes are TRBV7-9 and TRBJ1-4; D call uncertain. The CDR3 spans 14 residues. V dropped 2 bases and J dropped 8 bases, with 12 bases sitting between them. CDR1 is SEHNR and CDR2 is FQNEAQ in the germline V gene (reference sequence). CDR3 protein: CASSLSREVEKLFF. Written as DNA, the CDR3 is TGTGCCAGCAGCTTAAGCCGGGAGGTCGAAAAACTGTTTTTT.

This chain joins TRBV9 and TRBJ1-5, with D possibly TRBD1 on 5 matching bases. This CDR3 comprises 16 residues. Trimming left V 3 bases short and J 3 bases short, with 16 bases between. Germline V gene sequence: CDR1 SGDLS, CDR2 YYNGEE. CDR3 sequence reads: CASSALQESPNQPQHF. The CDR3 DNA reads TGTGCCAGCAGCGCATTACAGGAGTCACCCAATCAGCCCCAGCATTTT.

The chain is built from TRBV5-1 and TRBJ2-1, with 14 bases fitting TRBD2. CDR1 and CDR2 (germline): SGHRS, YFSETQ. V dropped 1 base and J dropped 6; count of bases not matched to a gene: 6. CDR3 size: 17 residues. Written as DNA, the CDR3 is TGCGCCAGCAGCTTGTCGGGGACTAGCGGGGGCCGCAATGAGCAGTTCTTC. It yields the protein CASSLSGTSGGRNEQFF.

CDR3 coding DNA: TGTGCCAGCAGCTCAACAGGGATGGCTCAGCCCCAGCATTTT. Translation gives CASSSTGMAQPQHF. This chain uses TRBV5-6 with TRBJ1-5, with D perhaps matching TRBD1 (6 bases). This CDR3 is 14 amino acids long. The germline gives CDR1 SGHDT, CDR2 YYEEEE. V shed 3 bases and J shed 6 bases, with 13 bases lying between them. Complete variable domain (other parts from reference TRBV5-6 and TRBJ1-5): DAGVTQSPTHLIKTRGQQVTLRCSPKSGHDTVSWYQQALGQGPQFIFQYYEEEERQRGNFPDRFSGHQFPNYSSELNVNALLLGDSALYLCASSSTGMAQPQHFGDGTRLSIL.

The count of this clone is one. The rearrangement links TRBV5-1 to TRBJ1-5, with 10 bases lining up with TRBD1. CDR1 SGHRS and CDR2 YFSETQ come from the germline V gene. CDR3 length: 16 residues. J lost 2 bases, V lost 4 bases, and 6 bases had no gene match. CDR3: CASSPGTGVGNQPQHF. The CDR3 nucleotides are TGCGCCAGCAGCCCAGGGACAGGGGTGGGCAATCAGCCCCAGCATTTT.

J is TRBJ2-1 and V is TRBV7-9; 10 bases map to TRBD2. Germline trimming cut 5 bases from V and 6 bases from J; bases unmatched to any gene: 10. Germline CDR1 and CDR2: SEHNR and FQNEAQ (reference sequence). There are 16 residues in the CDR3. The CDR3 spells CASSRLLAGYGNEQFF. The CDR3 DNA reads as TGTGCCAGCAGCAGATTACTAGCGGGGTATGGCAATGAGCAGTTCTTC.

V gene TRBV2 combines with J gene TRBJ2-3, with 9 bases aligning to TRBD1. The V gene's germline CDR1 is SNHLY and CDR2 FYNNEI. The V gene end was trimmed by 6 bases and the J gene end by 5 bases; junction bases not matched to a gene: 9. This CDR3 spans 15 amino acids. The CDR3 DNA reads TGTGCCAGCAGACAGGGGGCGAATTTTAAAGATACGCAGTATTTT. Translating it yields CASRQGANFKDTQYF.